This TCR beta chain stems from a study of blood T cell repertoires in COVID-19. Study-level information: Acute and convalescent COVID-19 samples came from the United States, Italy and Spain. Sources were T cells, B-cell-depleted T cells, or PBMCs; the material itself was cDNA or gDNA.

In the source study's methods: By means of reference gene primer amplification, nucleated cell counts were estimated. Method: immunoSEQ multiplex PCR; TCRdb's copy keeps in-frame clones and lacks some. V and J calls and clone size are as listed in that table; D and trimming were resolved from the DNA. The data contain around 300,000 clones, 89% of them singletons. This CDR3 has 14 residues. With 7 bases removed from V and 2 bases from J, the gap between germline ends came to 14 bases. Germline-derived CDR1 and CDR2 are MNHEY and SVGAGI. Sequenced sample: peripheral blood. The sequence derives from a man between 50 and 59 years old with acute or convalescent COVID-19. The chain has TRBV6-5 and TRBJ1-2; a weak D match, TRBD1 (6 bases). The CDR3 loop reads CASNPTRGNYGYTF. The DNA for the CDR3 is TGTGCCAGCAATCCCACTAGGGGGAACTATGGCTACACCTTC.